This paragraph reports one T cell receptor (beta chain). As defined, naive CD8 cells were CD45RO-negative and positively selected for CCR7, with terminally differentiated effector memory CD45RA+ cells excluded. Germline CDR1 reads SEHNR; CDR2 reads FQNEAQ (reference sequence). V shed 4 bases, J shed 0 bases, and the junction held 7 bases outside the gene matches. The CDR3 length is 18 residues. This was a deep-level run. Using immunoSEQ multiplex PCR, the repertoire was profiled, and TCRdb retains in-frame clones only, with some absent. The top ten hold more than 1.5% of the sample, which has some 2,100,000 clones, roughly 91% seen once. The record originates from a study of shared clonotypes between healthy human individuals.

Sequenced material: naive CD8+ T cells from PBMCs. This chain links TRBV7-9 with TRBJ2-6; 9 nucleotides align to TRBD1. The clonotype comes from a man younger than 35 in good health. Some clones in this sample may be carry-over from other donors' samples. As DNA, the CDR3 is TGTGCCAGCAGCTCCCCGGGACAGGGCGGCTCTGGGGCCAACGTCCTGACTTTC. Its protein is CASSSPGQGGSGANVLTF. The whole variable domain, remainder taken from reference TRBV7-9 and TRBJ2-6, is DTGVSQNPRHKITKRGQNVTFRCDPISEHNRLYWYRQTLGQGPEFLTYFQNEAQLEKSRLLSDRFSAERPKGSFSTLEIQRTEQGDSAMYLCASSSPGQGGSGANVLTFGAGSRLTVL.